This TCR beta chain is from a study of radiotherapy plus CTLA-4 blockade in lung cancer. In the case of this clone: Its antigen remains unidentified.

This table comes from immunoSEQ multiplex PCR, and its TCRdb copy is limited to in-frame clones, with some not included. The table has under 65,000 clones, around four fifths seen once. Germline V lookup: CDR1 WSHSY, CDR2 SAAADI. Trimming took 9 bases from V and 8 from J; bases not matched to a gene: 9. CDR3 size: 15 residues. Study conclusions and caveats: Reports state that early shifts in blood T cell clones, with interferon-beta, best predicted response.

This specimen was peripheral blood, taken from a patient treated with radiotherapy plus ipilimumab. The chain uses TRBV10-2 and TRBJ2-1; TRBD2 matches at 14 bases. The receptor comes from a human donor with non-small cell lung cancer whose response to radiotherapy plus ipilimumab could not be evaluated. CDR3 residues: CASRPGLAGDHEQFF. CDR3 coding DNA: TGCGCCAGTCGCCCGGGACTAGCGGGAGACCATGAGCAGTTCTTC.